The rows below give T cell receptor beta chains drawn from one sample of a study of blood T cell repertoires in COVID-19. TCRdb's copy holds only in-frame clones and misses some; the assay was immunoSEQ multiplex PCR. The sample lists around 300,000 clones, about 87% seen once, with less than 3% in the top ten. The material sequenced was PBMCs or T cells enriched from blood (not recorded which). Receptors were obtained from a woman aged 50 to 65 who had recovered from COVID-19. Each CDR3 is given with its conserved first and last residue. D genes are given only for firm matches. Rows may omit the clone size; those that give it use once, few, many or a size class.

D gene	V gene	J gene	clone size	CDR3 protein	CDR3 DNA
TRBD1	TRBV7-3	TRBJ1-1	-	CASSLLGPGQPMNTEAFF	TGTGCCAGCAGCTTACTAGGGCCGGGACAGCCGATGAACACTGAAGCTTTCTTT
-	TRBV7-2	TRBJ2-3	-	CASSFVSQSSTDTQYF	TGTGCCAGCAGCTTCGTCTCCCAGTCTAGCACAGATACGCAGTATTTT
-	TRBV10-2	TRBJ2-1	-	CASFNYGEQFF	TGCGCCAGCTTCAACTACGGTGAGCAGTTCTTC
TRBD2	TRBV24-1	TRBJ2-2	-	CATSDPGLAGHTGELFF	TGTGCCACCAGTGATCCGGGACTAGCGGGACACACCGGGGAGCTGTTTTTT
-	TRBV7-2	TRBJ1-1	-	CASSSPNRAAVGAFF	TGTGCCAGCAGCTCACCGAACAGGGCCGCTGTGGGGGCTTTCTTT
TRBD1	TRBV4-3	TRBJ1-1	-	CASSQDRYGDRATEAFF	TGCGCCAGCAGCCAAGATAGATATGGAGACAGGGCCACTGAAGCTTTCTTT
TRBD2	TRBV13	TRBJ2-2	-	CASLEKGSSGNTGELFF	TGTGCCAGCCTCGAGAAGGGATCTAGCGGGAACACCGGGGAGCTGTTTTTT
-	TRBV21-1	TRBJ1-1	-	CASKGQNTEAFF	TGTGCCAGCAAGGGACAGAACACTGAAGCTTTCTTT
-	TRBV28	TRBJ1-4	-	CATARLSLNEKLFF	TGTGCCACCGCCCGGTTAAGCCTTAATGAAAAACTGTTTTTT
-	TRBV27	TRBJ2-7	-	CASSLGSVPPTEGQYF	TGTGCCAGCAGTTTGGGGAGCGTACCACCAACCGAGGGGCAGTACTTC
-	TRBV30	TRBJ2-2	-	CAWFSGNLNTGELFF	TGTGCCTGGTTTAGCGGAAACCTAAACACCGGGGAGCTGTTTTTT
-	TRBV18	TRBJ1-1	-	CASSPSGIEAFF	TGTGCCAGCTCACCATCAGGGATTGAAGCTTTCTTT
TRBD1	TRBV14	TRBJ2-7	-	CASSQGHRDRGGYEQYF	TGTGCCAGCAGCCAAGGACATCGGGACAGGGGGGGTTACGAGCAGTACTTC
TRBD2	TRBV18	TRBJ2-1	-	CASSPLVAGVEQFF	TGTGCCAGCTCACCCTTGGTAGCGGGAGTTGAGCAGTTCTTC
-	TRBV7-2	TRBJ1-5	once	CASSLANSANQPQHF	TGTGCCAGCAGCTTAGCGAACAGTGCGAATCAGCCCCAGCATTTT
TRBD2	TRBV28	TRBJ2-4	-	CASSSSGRAMPNIQYF	TGTGCCAGCAGTTCTAGCGGGAGGGCCATGCCAAACATTCAGTACTTC
-	TRBV18	TRBJ2-6	-	CASSREVSGANVLTF	TGTGCCAGCTCACGAGAGGTGTCTGGGGCCAACGTCCTGACTTTC
-	TRBV5-1	TRBJ1-3	-	CASRLGAGNTIYF	TGCGCCAGCAGATTAGGGGCTGGAAACACCATATATTTT
TRBD2	TRBV28	TRBJ2-7	-	CASSSFGGSYF	TGTGCCAGCAGCTCCTTCGGGGGGTCGTACTTC
-	TRBV28	TRBJ1-6	-	CASSLGIGWRESSYNSPLHF	TGTGCCAGCAGTTTGGGGATCGGGTGGAGGGAAAGCTCCTATAATTCACCCCTCCACTTT
-	TRBV6-2/TRBV6-3	TRBJ1-1	-	CASSYLTGWNTEAFF	TGTGCCAGCAGTTACTTAACAGGTTGGAACACTGAAGCTTTCTTT
-	TRBV19	TRBJ2-3	-	CATSAEDLRTDTQYF	TGTGCCACCTCTGCGGAAGATTTACGCACAGATACGCAGTATTTT
TRBD2	TRBV2	TRBJ2-1	-	CASSDGASGYNEQFF	TGTGCCAGCAGTGATGGGGCTAGCGGGTACAATGAGCAGTTCTTC
-	TRBV6-4	TRBJ2-3	-	CASSDTGRDTQYF	TGTGCCAGCAGTGACACCGGTAGAGATACGCAGTATTTT
TRBD2	TRBV4-3	TRBJ2-3	-	CASSQTLAGVDADTQYF	TGCGCCAGCAGCCAAACGTTAGCGGGAGTGGACGCAGATACGCAGTATTTT
-	TRBV5-6	TRBJ2-7	-	CASSFKVTGPYYEQYF	TGTGCCAGCAGCTTTAAGGTAACAGGTCCATACTACGAGCAGTACTTC
-	TRBV19	TRBJ1-5	once	CASSDRVNQPQHF	TGTGCCAGTAGCGACAGAGTCAATCAGCCCCAGCATTTT
TRBD1	TRBV7-2	TRBJ1-5	few	CASSTGGSDQPQHF	TGTGCCAGCAGCACAGGGGGCTCAGACCAGCCCCAGCATTTT
-	TRBV5-5	TRBJ1-1	-	CASSLVVTVSTEAFF	TGTGCCAGCAGCTTGGTGGTCACGGTAAGCACTGAAGCTTTCTTT
TRBD2	TRBV7-3	TRBJ2-1	-	CASSWGIAGGPDNEQFF	TGTGCCAGCAGCTGGGGCATAGCGGGAGGGCCGGACAATGAGCAGTTCTTC
-	TRBV5-6	TRBJ2-6	-	CASSSGGHSGANVLTF	TGTGCCAGCAGCTCCGGCGGGCACTCTGGGGCCAACGTCCTGACTTTC
-	TRBV6-5	TRBJ2-6	-	CASRPQGSGANVLTF	TGTGCCAGCAGACCACAGGGCTCTGGGGCCAACGTCCTGACTTTC
TRBD1	TRBV25-1	TRBJ1-3	-	CASRDRVAIYF	TGTGCCAGCAGGGACAGGGTCGCCATATATTTT
TRBD2	TRBV11-3	TRBJ2-1	few	CASSYGLESGNEQFF	TGTGCCAGCAGCTACGGACTAGAATCGGGCAATGAGCAGTTCTTC
-	TRBV19	TRBJ1-3	-	CASRGYSGNTIYF	TGTGCCTCGAGAGGGTACTCTGGAAACACCATATATTTT
-	TRBV28	TRBJ1-2	many	CASSLVRQDYGYTF	TGTGCCAGCAGTTTGGTTAGACAAGACTATGGCTACACCTTC
-	TRBV29-1	TRBJ2-1	-	CSVLAQTRYNEQFF	TGCAGCGTGCTAGCCCAAACACGATACAATGAGCAGTTCTTC
TRBD2	TRBV28	TRBJ2-1	-	CASSFRTSGYNEQFF	TGTGCCAGCAGTTTTAGGACTAGCGGATACAATGAGCAGTTCTTC
-	TRBV3-1/TRBV3-2	TRBJ1-1	-	CASSQGAVTEAFF	TGTGCCAGCAGCCAGGGGGCAGTAACTGAAGCTTTCTTT
TRBD1	TRBV28	TRBJ2-3	-	CASGLQGRTQYF	TGTGCCAGCGGGCTACAGGGGCGGACGCAGTATTTT
TRBD1	TRBV7-8	TRBJ1-1	-	CASSLALQGQDISTF	TGTGCCAGCAGCTTAGCCCTCCAGGGACAGGACATCTCTACGTTT
TRBD1	TRBV7-3	TRBJ2-7	-	CASSATGGYEQYF	TGTGCCAGCAGCGCAACAGGGGGGTACGAGCAGTACTTC
TRBD2	TRBV11-2	TRBJ2-3	-	CASSRPSGSIDTQYF	TGTGCCAGCAGCCGCCCTAGCGGGAGTATAGATACGCAGTATTTT
-	TRBV3-1/TRBV3-2	TRBJ1-4	-	CASSPGQINIRNEKLFF	TGTGCCAGCAGCCCTGGACAGATCAACATTCGGAATGAAAAACTGTTTTTT
TRBD2	TRBV28	TRBJ2-5	-	CASSSGTSANQETQYF	TGTGCCAGCAGCTCCGGGACTAGCGCCAACCAAGAGACCCAGTACTTC
TRBD2	TRBV18	TRBJ2-1	once	CASSPGLAGGDEQFF	TGTGCCAGCTCACCAGGACTAGCGGGAGGGGATGAGCAGTTCTTC
-	TRBV7-8	TRBJ2-1	once	CASSLVSRETEQFF	TGTGCCAGCAGCTTAGTGTCACGAGAGACAGAGCAGTTCTTC
-	TRBV7-2	TRBJ1-1	-	CASTAQGHKNTEAFF	TGTGCCAGCACCGCCCAGGGACACAAGAACACTGAAGCTTTCTTT
-	TRBV12-3/TRBV12-4	TRBJ1-2	-	CASSLIQYGYTF	TGTGCCAGCAGTTTAATCCAGTATGGCTACACCTTC
TRBD2	TRBV19	TRBJ2-7	-	CASSKGTNSYEQYF	TGTGCCAGTAGTAAGGGGACTAACTCCTACGAGCAGTACTTC
-	TRBV5-1	TRBJ1-2	-	CASSLEGDYGYTF	TGCGCCAGCAGCTTGGAAGGGGACTATGGCTACACCTTC